This TCR beta chain was recorded in a study of human T cells and chemical hapten exposure. Overall study context: In the sensitization step, 2% DPC was placed on around 2 cm by around 2 cm of upper inner arm skin.

For this clonotype: What it recognizes is unknown.

The library labeled individual cDNA molecules by adding unique molecular identifiers to them. TCRdb reprocessed the RACE reads via MiXCR and lists one record per CDR3 protein. Among tens of thousands of distinct CDR3 sequences listed, about 10% were seen once. CDR1 and CDR2 (germline): MDHEN, SYDVKM. This CDR3 has 13 residues. V was shortened by 6 bases and J by 1 base, with 9 bases between the two germline ends. Study-level findings and limits: While controls formed fewer of them, expanded TCRs formed significantly more large CDR3 similarity clusters.

Time point defined: patch test 2, 6 weeks after DPC sensitization. Treatment reported: therapeutic diphenylcyclopropenone sensitization with weekly scalp DPC. This receptor was identified in a woman between 45 and 60 years old with alopecia areata. Some clones in this sample may be carry-over from other donors' samples. The chain carries TRBV28 and TRBJ2-5; no clear D. This sample comprised whole blood, obtained in connection with sensitization to the hapten diphenylcyclopropenone (DPC). The CDR3 region is CASSRQVQETQYF. The CDR3 region has the DNA TGTGCCAGCAGCCGGCAGGTCCAAGAGACCCAGTACTTC.